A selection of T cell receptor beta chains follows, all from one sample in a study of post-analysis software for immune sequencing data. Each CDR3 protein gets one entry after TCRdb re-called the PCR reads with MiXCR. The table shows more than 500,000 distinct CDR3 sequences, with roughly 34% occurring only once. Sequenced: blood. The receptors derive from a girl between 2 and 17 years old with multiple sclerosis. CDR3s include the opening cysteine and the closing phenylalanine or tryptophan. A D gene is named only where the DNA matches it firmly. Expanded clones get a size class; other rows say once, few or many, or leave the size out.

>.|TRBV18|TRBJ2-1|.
TGTGCCAGCTCACCAATTAGGTACAATGAGCAGTTCTTC
CASSPIRYNEQFF
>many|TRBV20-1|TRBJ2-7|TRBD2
TGCAGTGCACGGGTCGGCCTAGCGGGCGAGCAGTACTTC
CSARVGLAGEQYF
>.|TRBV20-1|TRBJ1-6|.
TGCAGTGCTACAGAAGGGAATTCACCCCTCCACTTT
CSATEGNSPLHF
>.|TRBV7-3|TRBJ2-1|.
TGTGCCAGCAGCACAGGGAGCGACGAGCAGTTCTTC
CASSTGSDEQFF
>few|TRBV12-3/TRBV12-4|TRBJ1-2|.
TGTGCCAGCAGTTTTGCTCGCTCCGTGGGGTATGGCTACACCTTC
CASSFARSVGYGYTF
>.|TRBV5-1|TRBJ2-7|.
TGCGCCAGCAGCTTGGTTTCTCCTAGATACGAGCAGTACTTC
CASSLVSPRYEQYF
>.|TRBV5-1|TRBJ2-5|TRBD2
TGCGCCAGCACCCACGTAGCGGGGCAGCAAGAGACCCAGTACTTC
CASTHVAGQQETQYF
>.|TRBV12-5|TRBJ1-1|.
TGTGCTAGTGGTTTGGGACTGGAAGCTTTCTTT
CASGLGLEAFF
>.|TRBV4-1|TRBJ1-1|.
TGCGCCAGCAGCCAAGATCAGTTCCGGCGGGGCACTGAAGCTTTCTTT
CASSQDQFRRGTEAFF
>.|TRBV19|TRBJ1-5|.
TGTGCCAGTAGTACCCGTGGGGACCAGCCCCAGCATTTT
CASSTRGDQPQHF
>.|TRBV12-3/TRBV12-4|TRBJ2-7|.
TGTGCCAGCAGTTTAATCCTCCCGACATATCCTCTCGAGCAGTACTTC
CASSLILPTYPLEQYF
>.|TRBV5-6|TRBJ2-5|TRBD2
TGTGCCAGCAGCTTAGCGGGGCGGGCCCAAGAGTCCCAGTACTTC
CASSLAGRAQESQYF
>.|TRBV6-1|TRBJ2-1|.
TGCGCCAGCAGTGGACCAGCTAATGAGCAGTTCTTC
CASSGPANEQFF
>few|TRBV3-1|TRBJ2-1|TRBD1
TGTGCCAGCAGCCAAGTCGCCGGGACAGGGGGCAGCGATGAGCAGTTCTTC
CASSQVAGTGGSDEQFF
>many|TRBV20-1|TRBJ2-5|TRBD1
TGCAGTGCTGAAACAGGGGTAGAGACCCAGTACTTC
CSAETGVETQYF
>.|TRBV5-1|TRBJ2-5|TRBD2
TGCGCCAGCAGCTTGGGGACGCGGGGGGAAGAGACCCAGTACTTC
CASSLGTRGEETQYF
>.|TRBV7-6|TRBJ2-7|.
TGTGCCAGCAGCTTAGCCGGGTACAATGAGCAGTACTTC
CASSLAGYNEQYF
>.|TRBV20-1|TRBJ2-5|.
TGCAGTGCTAGAGGGTCCAGGGTAGTAAGAGAGACCCAGTACTTC
CSARGSRVVRETQYF
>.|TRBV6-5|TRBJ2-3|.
TGTGCCAGCAGGAGGGGCGGGAACGAGGATACGCAGTATTTT
CASRRGGNEDTQYF
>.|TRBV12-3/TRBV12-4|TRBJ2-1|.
TGTGCCAGCAGCTTGGGACGGAGGGACAATGAGCAGTTCTTC
CASSLGRRDNEQFF
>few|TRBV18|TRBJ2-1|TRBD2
TGTGCCAGCTCTGCTGGTAGCGGGGGGAATGAGCAGTTCTTC
CASSAGSGGNEQFF
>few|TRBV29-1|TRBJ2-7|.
TGCAGCGTTTTTTCCAGGGCCTCCTACGAGCAGTACTTC
CSVFSRASYEQYF
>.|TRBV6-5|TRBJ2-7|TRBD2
TGTGCCAGCAGCCGGGCAGCGGGGGGAACCTACGAGCAGTACTTC
CASSRAAGGTYEQYF
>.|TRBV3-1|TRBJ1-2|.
TGTGCCTGCAGCCCAGGACCGGTTTCCTATGGCTACACCTTC
CACSPGPVSYGYTF
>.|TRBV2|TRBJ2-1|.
TGTGCCAGCACGAGGCAGGCCGGCAATGAGCAGTTCTTC
CASTRQAGNEQFF
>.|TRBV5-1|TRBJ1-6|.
TGCGCCAGCAGCCGGGTTGAGGGAGGAGAATCACCCCTCCACTTT
CASSRVEGGESPLHF
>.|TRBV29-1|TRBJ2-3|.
TGCAGCGTTGAAGGGGATTTGGGCGCAGATACGCAGTATTTT
CSVEGDLGADTQYF
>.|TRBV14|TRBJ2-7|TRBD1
TGTGCCAGCAGCCACACGGGGACAGGGGCGGTCGAGCAGTACTTC
CASSHTGTGAVEQYF
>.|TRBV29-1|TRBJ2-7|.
TGCAGCTTGGGGAGGGGGATTCCCTACGAGCAGTACTTC
CSLGRGIPYEQYF
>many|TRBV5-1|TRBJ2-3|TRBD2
TGCGCCAGCAGCTTGACTAGCGGGAGCACAGATACGCAGTATTTT
CASSLTSGSTDTQYF
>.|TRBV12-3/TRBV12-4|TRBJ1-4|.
TGTGCCAGCACCCTAAGGGACTTTTCAACTAATGAAAAACTGTTTTTT
CASTLRDFSTNEKLFF
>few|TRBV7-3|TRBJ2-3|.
TGTGCCAGCAGCCTTTCGGCAGGAAGGGCAGATACGCAGTATTTT
CASSLSAGRADTQYF
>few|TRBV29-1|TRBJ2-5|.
TGCAGCGTTGAAGACGCAGAAAGTACCCAAGAGACCCAGTACTTC
CSVEDAESTQETQYF
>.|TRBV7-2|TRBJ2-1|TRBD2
TGTGCCAGCAGCTTACGACTAGCCCGATCTTACAATGAGCAGTTCTTC
CASSLRLARSYNEQFF
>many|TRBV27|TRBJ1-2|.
TGTGCCAGCAGTCTCAGGGCTAACTATGGCTACACCTTC
CASSLRANYGYTF
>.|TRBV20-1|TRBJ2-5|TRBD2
TGCAGTGCTGAGATTAGCGGGGCCGAAGAGACCCAGTACTTC
CSAEISGAEETQYF
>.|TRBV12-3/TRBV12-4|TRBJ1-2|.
TGTGCCAGCAGCGCAGGGGAGATTGGTGGCTACACCTTC
CASSAGEIGGYTF
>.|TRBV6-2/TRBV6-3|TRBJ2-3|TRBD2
TGTGCCAGCAGTTCCTCGACTAGCTCGTATTGGGATACGCAGTATTTT
CASSSSTSSYWDTQYF
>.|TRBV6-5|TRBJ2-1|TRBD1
TGTGCCAGTCGACAGGGGGTCACAAATGAGCAGTTCTTC
CASRQGVTNEQFF
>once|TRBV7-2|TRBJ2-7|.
TGTGTCAGCAGCTTAGTGGGGACAACCGGGGACTACGAGCAGTACTTC
CVSSLVGTTGDYEQYF
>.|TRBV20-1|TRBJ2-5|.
TGCAGTGGGGGGGACGGAATTGAAGAGACCCAGTACTTC
CSGGDGIEETQYF
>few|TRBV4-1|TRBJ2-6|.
TGCGCCAGCAGCCAAGACCGGGACACCTACTCTGGGGCCAACGTCCTGACTTTC
CASSQDRDTYSGANVLTF
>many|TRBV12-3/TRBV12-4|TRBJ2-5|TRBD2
TGTGCCAGCAGTCGGACTAGCATCGAGACCCAGTACTTC
CASSRTSIETQYF
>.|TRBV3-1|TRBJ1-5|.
TGTGCCAGCAGCCAAACCTCAGGACCCCCATCGTCGCCTCAGCATTTT
CASSQTSGPPSSPQHF
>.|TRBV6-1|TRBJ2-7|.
TGTGCCAGCAGTGAAATCCTAGACCTGGCCGAGCAGTACTTC
CASSEILDLAEQYF
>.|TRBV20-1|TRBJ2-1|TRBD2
TGCAGTGCTGCGAGAGGGACTAGCCACCAAGAGACCCAGTTCTTC
CSAARGTSHQETQFF
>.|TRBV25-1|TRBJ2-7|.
TGTGCCAGCAGAACCGGGAGGACAGGGTCGTACGAGCAGTACTTC
CASRTGRTGSYEQYF
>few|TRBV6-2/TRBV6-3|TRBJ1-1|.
TGTGCCAGCAGTTATGGGGGAAGGGGCACTGAAGCTTTCTTT
CASSYGGRGTEAFF
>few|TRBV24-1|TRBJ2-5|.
TGTGCCACCAGTGATGCGGGACACTCGCAAGAGACCCAGTACTTC
CATSDAGHSQETQYF
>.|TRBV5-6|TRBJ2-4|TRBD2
TGTGCCAGCACCGTTACGGGAGCGGGGACCAAAAACATTCAGTACTTC
CASTVTGAGTKNIQYF
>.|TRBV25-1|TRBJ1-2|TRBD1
TGTGCCAGCAGAGGGACAGGGATTAACTATGGCTACACCTTC
CASRGTGINYGYTF
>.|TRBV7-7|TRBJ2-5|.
TGTGCTAGCAGCTTAATGCAGGAAGAGACCCAGTACTTC
CASSLMQEETQYF
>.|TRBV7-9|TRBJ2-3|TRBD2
TGTGCCAGCAGCCTAGGGGACTACCCCACAGATACGCAGTATTTT
CASSLGDYPTDTQYF
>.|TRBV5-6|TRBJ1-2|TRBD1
TGTGCCAGCAGCTCGCCCCGGACAGGGATTATCTATGGCTACACCTTC
CASSSPRTGIIYGYTF
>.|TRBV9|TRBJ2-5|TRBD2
TGTGCCAGCAGCGTAGCCATTAGCGGGGGGGACCAAGAGACCCAGTACTTC
CASSVAISGGDQETQYF
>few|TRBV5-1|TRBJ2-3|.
TGCGCCAGCAGCTTGGCCTCAGGGTCTCTCGCAGATACGCAGTATTTT
CASSLASGSLADTQYF
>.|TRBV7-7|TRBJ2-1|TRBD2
TGTGCTAGCAGCCCCAGGAGCGCGGGGGTTCGTGAGCAGTTCTTC
CASSPRSAGVREQFF
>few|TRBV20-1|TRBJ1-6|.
TGCAGTGCTAAGGGCGGAGCGGGGTATAATTCACCCCTCCACTTT
CSAKGGAGYNSPLHF
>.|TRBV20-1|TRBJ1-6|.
TGCAGTGCTAGAGAACGGGATATGAGTAATTCACCCCTCCACTTT
CSARERDMSNSPLHF
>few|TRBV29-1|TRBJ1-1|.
TGCAGCGTTGGTCAGACCAACACTGAAGCTTTCTTT
CSVGQTNTEAFF